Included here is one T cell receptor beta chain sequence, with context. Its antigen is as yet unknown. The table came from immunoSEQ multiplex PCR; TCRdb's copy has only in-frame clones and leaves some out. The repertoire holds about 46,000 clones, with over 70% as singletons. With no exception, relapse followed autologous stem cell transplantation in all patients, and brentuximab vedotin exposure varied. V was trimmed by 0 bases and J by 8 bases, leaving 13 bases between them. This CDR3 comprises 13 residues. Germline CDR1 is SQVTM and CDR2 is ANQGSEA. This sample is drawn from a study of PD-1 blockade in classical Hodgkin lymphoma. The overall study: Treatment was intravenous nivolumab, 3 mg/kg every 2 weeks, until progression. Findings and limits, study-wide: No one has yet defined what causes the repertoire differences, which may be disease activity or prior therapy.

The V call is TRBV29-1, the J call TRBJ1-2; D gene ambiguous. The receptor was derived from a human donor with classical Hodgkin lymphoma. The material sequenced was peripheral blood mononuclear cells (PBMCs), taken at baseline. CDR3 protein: CSVEDWGKRGYTF. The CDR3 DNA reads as TGCAGCGTTGAAGATTGGGGAAAAAGGGGCTACACCTTC.